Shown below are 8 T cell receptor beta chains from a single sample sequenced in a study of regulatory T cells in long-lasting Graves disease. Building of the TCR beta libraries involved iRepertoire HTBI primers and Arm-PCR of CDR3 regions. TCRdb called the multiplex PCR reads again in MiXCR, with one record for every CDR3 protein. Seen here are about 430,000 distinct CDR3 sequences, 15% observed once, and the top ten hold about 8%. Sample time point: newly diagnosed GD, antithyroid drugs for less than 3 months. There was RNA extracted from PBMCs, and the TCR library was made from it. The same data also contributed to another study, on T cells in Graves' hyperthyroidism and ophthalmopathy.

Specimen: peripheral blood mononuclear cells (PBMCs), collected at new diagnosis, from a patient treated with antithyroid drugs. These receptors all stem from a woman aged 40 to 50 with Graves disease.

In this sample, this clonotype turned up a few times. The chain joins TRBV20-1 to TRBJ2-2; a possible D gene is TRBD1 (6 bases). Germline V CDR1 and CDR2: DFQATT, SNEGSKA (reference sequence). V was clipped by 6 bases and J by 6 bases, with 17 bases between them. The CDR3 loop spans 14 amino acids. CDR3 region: CSATPLTGSGELFF. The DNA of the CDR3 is TGCAGTGCGACACCCCTTACAGGGTCCGGGGAGCTGTTTTTT.

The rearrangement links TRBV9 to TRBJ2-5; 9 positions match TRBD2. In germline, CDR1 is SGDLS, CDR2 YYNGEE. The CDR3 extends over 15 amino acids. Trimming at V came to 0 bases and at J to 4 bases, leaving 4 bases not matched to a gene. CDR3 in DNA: TGTGCCAGCAGCGTAGCTTCTAGCGGGGTAGAGACCCAGTACTTC. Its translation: CASSVASSGVETQYF.

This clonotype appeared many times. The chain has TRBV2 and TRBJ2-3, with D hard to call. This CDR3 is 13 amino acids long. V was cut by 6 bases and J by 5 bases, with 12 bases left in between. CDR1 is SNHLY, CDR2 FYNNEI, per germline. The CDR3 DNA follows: TGTGCCAGCAGGGTTGGCGAGGTAGATACGCAGTATTTT. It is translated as CASRVGEVDTQYF.

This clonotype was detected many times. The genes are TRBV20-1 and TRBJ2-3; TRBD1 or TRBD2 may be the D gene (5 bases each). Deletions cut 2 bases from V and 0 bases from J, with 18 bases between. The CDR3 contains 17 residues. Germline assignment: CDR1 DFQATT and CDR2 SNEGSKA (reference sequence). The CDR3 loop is CSARRDGRFSSTDTQYF. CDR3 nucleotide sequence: TGCAGTGCTAGACGGGACGGAAGATTTTCTAGCACAGATACGCAGTATTTT.

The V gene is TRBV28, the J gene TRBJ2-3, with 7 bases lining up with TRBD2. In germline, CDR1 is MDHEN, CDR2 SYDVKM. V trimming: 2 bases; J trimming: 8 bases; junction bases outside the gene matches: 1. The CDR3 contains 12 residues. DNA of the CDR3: TGTGCCAGCAGTTTACCTAGCGGTACGCAGTATTTT. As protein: CASSLPSGTQYF.

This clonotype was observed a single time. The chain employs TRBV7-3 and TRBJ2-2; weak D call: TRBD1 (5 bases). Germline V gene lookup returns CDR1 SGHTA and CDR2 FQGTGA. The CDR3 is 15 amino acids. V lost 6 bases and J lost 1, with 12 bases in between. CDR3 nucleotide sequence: TGTGCCAGCAGTTTTAATGGACAGAACACCGGGGAGCTGTTTTTT. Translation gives CASSFNGQNTGELFF.

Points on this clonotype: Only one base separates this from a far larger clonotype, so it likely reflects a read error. CDR3 loop: CASSPVAGTLGEQFF. The CDR3 DNA follows: TGTGCCAGCAGCCCGGTAGCGGGGACTCTGGGTGAGCAGTTCTTC. This chain joins TRBV11-3 and TRBJ2-1; TRBD2 aligns across 8 bases. Losses at the gene ends were 5 bases for V and 9 bases for J; bases not matched to a gene: 12. The CDR3 is 15 residues long. Germline CDR1 reads SGHNT; CDR2 reads YENEEA. Full variable domain (remainder filled in from reference TRBV11-3 and TRBJ2-1): EAGVVQSPRYKIIEKKQPVAFWCNPISGHNTLYWYLQNLGQGPELLIRYENEEAVDDSQLPKDRFSAERLKGVDSTLKIQPAELGDSAVYLCASSPVAGTLGEQFFGPGTRLTVL.

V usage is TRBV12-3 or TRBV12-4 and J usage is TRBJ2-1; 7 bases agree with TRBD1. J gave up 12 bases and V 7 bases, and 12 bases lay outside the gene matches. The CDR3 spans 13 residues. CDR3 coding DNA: TGTGCCAGCACCTACAGGGGCGGGTTAGGGCAGTTCTTC. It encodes CASTYRGGLGQFF.